This entry concerns a single TCR beta chain. Antigen unknown. Clones were sequenced by immunoSEQ multiplex PCR, and TCRdb holds only the in-frame ones, with some missing. The sample lists fewer than 85,000 clones; approximately 90% were seen once. This sample is drawn from a study of OX40 agonist ivuxolimab in advanced cancers. General study findings and limits: Both blood CD4+ and CD8+ T cells showed clonal growth by week 6 at 0.1 to 3.0 mg/kg.

The receptor was derived from an adult with an advanced solid tumor such as melanoma, head and neck, liver or kidney cancer. Sequenced here: CD4+ or CD8+ T cells sorted from blood, sampled in a trial of the OX40 agonist ivuxolimab.

CDR3 region: CASSQDRAYSNQPQHF. The DNA for the CDR3 is TGTGCCAGCAGCCAAGACAGGGCCTATAGCAATCAGCCCCAGCATTTT. The chain employs TRBV4-2 and TRBJ1-5, with a weak D call TRBD1 (5 bases). CDR1 LGHNA and CDR2 YNFKEQ come from the germline V gene. This CDR3 spans 16 amino acids. Trimming pared 0 bases from V and 0 bases from J, leaving 9 bases between.